The rows below give T cell receptor beta chains drawn from one sample of a study of T-cell reconstitution after alpha-beta-depleted transplantation in children. TCRdb re-derived calls from the PCR reads in MiXCR, one entry per CDR3 protein. The table shows more than 400,000 distinct CDR3 sequences, with 11% occurring only once. This specimen consisted of PBMCs, mostly from graft donor cells, obtained 180 days after TCRalphabeta/CD19-depleted stem cell transplant. These receptors were taken from a female patient aged 2-9 years who had a stem cell transplant for aplastic anemia, so the T cells may come from the graft donor. Each CDR3 is given with its conserved first and last residue.

cdr3_length | v_call | cdr3_aa
13 | TRBV12-3/TRBV12-4 | CASRGTGGEKLFF
14 | TRBV19 | CASSQRHDSEKLFF
17 | TRBV28 | CASSLRGGRALSDEQYF
16 | TRBV7-9 | CASSSHRDHFPGELFF
16 | TRBV20-1 | CSASIAGRLFSYEQYF
12 | TRBV29-1 | CSVEGYQETQYF
14 | TRBV28 | CASSLLAGVHSEFF
15 | TRBV20-1 | CSWRPGQGSQETQYF
17 | TRBV6-2/TRBV6-3 | CASSYGTSGSRRNTQYF
14 | TRBV10-3 | CAITGQSSFGEQFF
17 | TRBV18 | CASSPYGLAGGQDTQYF
13 | TRBV19 | CASRIGGGQPQHF
14 | TRBV5-1 | CASSSGPQGEKLFF
14 | TRBV18 | CASSPAAGQETQYF
17 | TRBV9 | CASRGGDRDGSHYGYTF
14 | TRBV28 | CASRFDRDNQPQHF
12 | TRBV28 | CASSWGYTEAFF
14 | TRBV24-1 | CATSDLRADQGAFF
16 | TRBV7-6 | CASSADRGGVGYGYTF
15 | TRBV11-2 | CASSFIPTGINEQFF
11 | TRBV5-5 | CASSPNYEQFF
16 | TRBV7-9 | CASSGPGSSHNQPQHF
16 | TRBV10-2 | CASSVSRRGAYNEQFF
16 | TRBV28 | CASLTKGGQGINEQYF
14 | TRBV11-3 | CASSARPPSIEQFF
14 | TRBV18 | CASSPLDKYTEAFF
15 | TRBV10-3 | CAISDLRLKNHGYTF
14 | TRBV29-1 | CSVVGAGVSYQQYF
13 | TRBV5-1 | CASSLADNTEAFF
14 | TRBV4-3 | CASSQARKADTQYF
15 | TRBV5-1 | CASSLEGEAFSPLHF
15 | TRBV20-1 | CSAELAGGPHNEQFF
17 | TRBV4-3 | CASSQDTGAYSNQPQHF
16 | TRBV12-3/TRBV12-4 | CASSSRGYQGPNIQYF
18 | TRBV20-1 | CSARRRLAGAKGTDTQYF
16 | TRBV6-2/TRBV6-3 | CASSSLLAGAPDTQYF
15 | TRBV6-2/TRBV6-3 | CASRRPGVMPYEQYF